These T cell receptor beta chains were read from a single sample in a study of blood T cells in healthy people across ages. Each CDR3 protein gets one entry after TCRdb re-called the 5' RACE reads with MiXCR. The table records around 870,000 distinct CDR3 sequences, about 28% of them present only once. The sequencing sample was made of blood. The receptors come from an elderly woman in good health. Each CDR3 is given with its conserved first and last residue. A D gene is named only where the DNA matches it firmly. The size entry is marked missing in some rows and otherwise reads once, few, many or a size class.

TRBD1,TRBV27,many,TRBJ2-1,TGTGCCAGCAGTTTGGGACAGGGGGCGCAGAATGAGCAGTTCTTC,CASSLGQGAQNEQFF
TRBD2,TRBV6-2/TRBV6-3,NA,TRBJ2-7,TGTGTCAGCAGTTACGTACTAGCGGGGACCTCCTACAATGAGCAGTACTTC,CVSSYVLAGTSYNEQYF
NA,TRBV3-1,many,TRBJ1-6,TGTGCCACCCAGGACGGAGCAAATTCACCCCTCCACTTT,CATQDGANSPLHF
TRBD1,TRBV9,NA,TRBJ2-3,TGTGCCAGCAGCGTAAGAGAGGGGGCTGGTACAGATACGCAGTATTTT,CASSVREGAGTDTQYF
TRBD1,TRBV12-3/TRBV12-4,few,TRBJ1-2,TGTGCCAGCAGACGCCGGGACAGGGGGGGCGGCTACACCTTC,CASRRRDRGGGYTF
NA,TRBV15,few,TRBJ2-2,TGTGCCACCAGCACGGAGAAGTCCGGAGAGCTGTTTTTT,CATSTEKSGELFF
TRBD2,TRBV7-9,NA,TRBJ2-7,TGTGCCAGCAGCTTAGTACCGGGACTAGCGGGGGGCTGGATCCACGAGCAGTACTTC,CASSLVPGLAGGWIHEQYF
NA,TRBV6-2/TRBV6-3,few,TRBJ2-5,TGTGCCAGCAGTGGGGCCAGCCCTACAGAGACCCAGTACTTC,CASSGASPTETQYF
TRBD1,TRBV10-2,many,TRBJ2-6,TGCGCCAGCAGTGAACAGGGGACTGGGGCCAACGTCCTGACTTTC,CASSEQGTGANVLTF
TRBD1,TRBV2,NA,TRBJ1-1,TGTGCCAGCACCGTCGGACAGGGCAAAGCTTTCTTT,CASTVGQGKAFF
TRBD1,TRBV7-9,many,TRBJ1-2,TGTGCCAGCAGCTTTGGCGTCGGACAGGGGGCCGGTGGCTACACCTTC,CASSFGVGQGAGGYTF
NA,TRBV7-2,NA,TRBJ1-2,TGTGCCAGCAGCTTAAGGGATTCGGGCTATGGCTACACCTTC,CASSLRDSGYGYTF
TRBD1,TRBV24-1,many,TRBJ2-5,TGTGCCACCAGCGGGACAGACCAAGAGACCCAGTACTTC,CATSGTDQETQYF
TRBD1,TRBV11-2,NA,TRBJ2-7,TGTGCCAGCAGCTCAACAGGGGGGAGCTCCTACGAGCAGTACTTC,CASSSTGGSSYEQYF
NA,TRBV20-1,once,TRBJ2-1,TGCAGTGCTAGAGGACTCGGAGGACACAATGAGCAGTTCTTC,CSARGLGGHNEQFF
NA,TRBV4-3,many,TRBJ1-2,TGCGCCAGCAGCCAAGATTGGGCCAGGCTTAACTATGGCTACACCTTC,CASSQDWARLNYGYTF
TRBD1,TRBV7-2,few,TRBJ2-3,TGTGCCAGCAGCTCCCCACCGGGACAGGGGGCGTATTTT,CASSSPPGQGAYF
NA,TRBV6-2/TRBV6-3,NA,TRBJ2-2,TGTGCCAGCAGTTACACCACCCCGGAGGGGGGAGATGACGGGGAGCTGTTTTTT,CASSYTTPEGGDDGELFF
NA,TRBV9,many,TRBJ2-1,TGTGCCAGCAGCGTAGGGGTAGCGAAGGTTGAGCAGTTCTTC,CASSVGVAKVEQFF
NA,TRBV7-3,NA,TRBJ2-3,TGTGCCAGCAGCTTAAACCTCGGGGCAGATACGCAGTATTTT,CASSLNLGADTQYF
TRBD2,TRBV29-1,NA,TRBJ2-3,TGCAGCGTTTCCATACTAGCGGGCCCAGATACGCAGTATTTT,CSVSILAGPDTQYF
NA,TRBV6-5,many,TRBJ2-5,TGTGCCAGCAGTCCTGGCCAGGCGATCGGTCAAGAGACCCAGTACTTC,CASSPGQAIGQETQYF
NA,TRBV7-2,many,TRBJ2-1,TGTGCCAGCAGCCAGCTGGATGAGCAGTTCTTC,CASSQLDEQFF
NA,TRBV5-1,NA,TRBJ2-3,TGCGCCAGTCAAAGGACAGTCACCTACACAGATACGCAGTATTTT,CASQRTVTYTDTQYF
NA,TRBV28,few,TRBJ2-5,TGTGCCAGCAGCGGAGGCCTCCAACAAGAGACCCAGTACTTC,CASSGGLQQETQYF
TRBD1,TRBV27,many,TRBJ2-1,TGTGCCAGCAGTCCTTTGATTCCGGGACAGGGGGCCAGGAATGAGCAGTTCTTC,CASSPLIPGQGARNEQFF
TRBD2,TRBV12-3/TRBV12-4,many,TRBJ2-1,TGTGCCACCCTGACTAGCGGGGGGCCATTTGAGCAGTTCTTC,CATLTSGGPFEQFF
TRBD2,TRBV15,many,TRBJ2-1,TGTGCCACCAGCGCGAAAAGCGGGGGCTATTACAATGAGCAGTTCTTC,CATSAKSGGYYNEQFF
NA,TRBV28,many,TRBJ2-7,TGTGCCAGCAGTAACCCGCGAGGGGGCTACGAGCAGTACTTC,CASSNPRGGYEQYF
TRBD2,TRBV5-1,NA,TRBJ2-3,TGCGCCAGCAGCGAGGGACTAGCGGGGGACACAGGTACGCAGTATTTT,CASSEGLAGDTGTQYF
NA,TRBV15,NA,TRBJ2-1,TGTGCCACCAGCAGAGACCTAGTTTCTCAGGGCCCCTACAATGAGCAGTTCTTC,CATSRDLVSQGPYNEQFF
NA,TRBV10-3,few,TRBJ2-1,TGTGCCATCAGTGTTGGGCGGGATGAGCAGTTCTTC,CAISVGRDEQFF
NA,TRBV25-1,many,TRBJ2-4,TGTGCCAGCAGTGAAGATGTAGGGCCTTGGACCAAAAACATTCAGTACTTC,CASSEDVGPWTKNIQYF
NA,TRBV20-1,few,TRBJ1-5,TGCAGTGCTTCTGAAGGGGGGGGTAATCAGCCCCAGCATTTT,CSASEGGGNQPQHF
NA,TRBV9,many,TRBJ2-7,TGTGCCAGCAGCCCCACCCCCTCCGGTCGAGAGCAGTACTTC,CASSPTPSGREQYF
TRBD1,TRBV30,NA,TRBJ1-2,TGTGCCTGGAGCCCAAGGGGGGCCAGGGGGAAATACGACTATGGCTACACCTTC,CAWSPRGARGKYDYGYTF
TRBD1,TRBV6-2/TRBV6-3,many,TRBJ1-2,TGTGCCAGCAGACAGGGGAATGGCGGCTATGGCTACACCTTC,CASRQGNGGYGYTF
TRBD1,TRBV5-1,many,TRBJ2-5,TGCGCCAGCAGCAAAACAGGGGGCGTGGAGACCCAGTACTTC,CASSKTGGVETQYF
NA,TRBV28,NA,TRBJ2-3,TGTGCCGGCGGCCCGATTCCATTGGGCACAGATACGCAGTATTTT,CAGGPIPLGTDTQYF
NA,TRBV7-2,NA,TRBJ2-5,TGTGCCAGCAGCCTCTCTCTGGTTGAGACCCAGTACTTC,CASSLSLVETQYF
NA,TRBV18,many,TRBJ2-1,TGTGCCAGCTCACCACCGGGCAGGGGTAGCACCTACAATGAGCAGTTCTTC,CASSPPGRGSTYNEQFF
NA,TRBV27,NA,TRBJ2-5,TGTGCCAGCAGTTTATCGGGACCGGGTTTAGGCAGCAATGAGCAGTACTTC,CASSLSGPGLGSNEQYF
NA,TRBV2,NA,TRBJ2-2,TGTGCCAGCAGGACGGACCCCCACGCCGGGGAGCTGTTTTTT,CASRTDPHAGELFF